This T cell receptor (beta chain) was identified in a study of neoadjuvant anti-PD-1 for oral cavity cancer. The overall study: Patients mostly received three to four biweekly nivolumab doses at 3 mg/kg before surgery. Non-progressing patients received a fourth nivolumab dose near day 43, then surgery on days 50-56.

This clone was detected only a few times. Two replicates per tumor sample, mostly from 4 to 5.5 ug of genomic DNA. Some clones are missing from TCRdb's copy, which holds only in-frame ones; the method was immunoSEQ multiplex PCR. Among 7,500 or so clones listed, around 49% were seen once. V lost 5 bases, J lost 2 bases, and 0 bases stayed unmatched. CDR1 is MNHEY, CDR2 SMNVEV, per germline (reference sequence). CDR3 length: 14 amino acids. Cohort: HPV-negative, locally advanced oral cavity squamous cell carcinoma patients. The input for sequencing was tumor tissue, taken before nivolumab (anti-PD-1) treatment. The chain uses TRBV27 and TRBJ2-6; 7 positions match TRBD2. The TCR was taken from a person between 40 and 85 years old with oral cavity squamous cell carcinoma. The DNA of the CDR3 is TGTGCCAGCAGTGGGAGGGCTGGGGCCAACGTCCTGACTTTC. Amino acid sequence: CASSGRAGANVLTF.